A single sample gave rise to the 6 T cell receptor beta chains below, sequenced in a study of response to subunit inactivated influenza vaccine. TCRdb re-derived calls from the RT-PCR reads in MiXCR, one entry per CDR3 protein. Of around 750,000 distinct CDR3 sequences in the sample, 21% were seen once. Sample: PBMCs from blood, taken about 5 days after vaccination. The receptor source for this set is a man over 45 who received an inactivated influenza vaccine.

This clonotype was counted a few times. V gene TRBV6-1 combines with J gene TRBJ1-5; 9 nucleotides align to TRBD1. This CDR3 is 15 amino acids long. The V segment lost 2 bases and the J segment 5 bases; nucleotides outside the gene matches: 4. Germline lookup yields CDR1 MNHNS and CDR2 SASEGT. The CDR3 loop is CASSERRDRDQPQHF. The CDR3 nucleotides read TGTGCCAGCAGTGAACGCCGGGACAGGGATCAGCCCCAGCATTTT.

V usage is TRBV11-2 and J usage is TRBJ2-6; TRBD2 agrees at 10 bases. CDR3 length: 18 residues. CDR1 and CDR2 from the germline V gene are SGHAT and FQNNGV. V dropped 1 base and J dropped 1; count of bases not matched to a gene: 4. CDR3 region: CASSLGLAGGSGANVLTF. CDR3 in DNA: TGTGCCAGCAGCTTAGGACTAGCGGGTGGTTCTGGGGCCAACGTCCTGACTTTC.

In this sample, this clonotype turned up a few times. The rearrangement joins TRBV4-3 to TRBJ2-1; D is unresolved. Trimming left V 3 bases short and J 0 bases short, with 6 bases between. CDR3 length equals 14 residues. CDR1 and CDR2 (germline): LGHNA, YSLEER. CDR3 nucleotide sequence: TGCGCCAGCAGCCAGGATCACTCCTACAATGAGCAGTTCTTC. It is translated as CASSQDHSYNEQFF.

This clonotype was seen only a few times. The J gene is TRBJ2-1, the V gene TRBV24-1; D is unresolved. V was trimmed by 3 bases and J by 10 bases, leaving 12 bases between them. The CDR3 has 13 amino acids. Looked up from germline, CDR1 is KGHDR and CDR2 is SFDVKD. This CDR3 reads CATSDPLAVEQFF. As DNA, the CDR3 is TGTGCCACCAGTGATCCGCTTGCAGTCGAGCAGTTCTTC.

This clonotype was recorded many times. The rearrangement uses TRBV29-1 and TRBJ2-1; 8 positions agree with TRBD2. Germline CDR1 is SQVTM and CDR2 is ANQGSEA. Trimming removed 7 bases from V and 7 bases from J; junction bases left unmatched: 3. This CDR3 is built from 11 residues. The CDR3 nucleotides are TGCAGCGGCGGGAGGTGGAATGAGCAGTTCTTC. Translating it yields CSGGRWNEQFF.

This clonotype was recorded a few times. The chain joins TRBV5-1 to TRBJ1-3; D gene uncertain. CDR1 and CDR2 (germline): SGHRS, YFSETQ. CDR3 size: 14 residues. V was cut by 3 bases and J by 1 base, with 8 bases left in between. CDR3 sequence (DNA): TGCGCCAGCAGCTCAAAGGGTTCTGGAAACACCATATATTTT. The encoded protein is CASSSKGSGNTIYF. Together with reference TRBV5-1 and TRBJ1-3, the CDR3 gives the full variable domain: KAGVTQTPRYLIKTRGQQVTLSCSPISGHRSVSWYQQTPGQGLQFLFEYFSETQRNKGNFPGRFSGRQFSNSRSEMNVSTLELGDSALYLCASSSKGSGNTIYFGEGSWLTVV.